One sample yielded the 29 T cell receptor beta chains listed below, sequenced in a study of blood T cell repertoires in COVID-19. The assay was immunoSEQ multiplex PCR, and TCRdb's table has in-frame clones only and misses some. In the table there are about 320,000 clones, about 85% of which are singletons. The sequenced sample was PBMCs or T cells enriched from blood (not recorded which). The receptors shown here come from a woman aged 25 to 39 who had been exposed to COVID-19.

The chain recombines TRBV11-1 with TRBJ2-5; D is unclear. Germline V gene lookup returns CDR1 SGHAT and CDR2 FQDESV (reference sequence). The CDR3 is made up of 14 amino acids. The V end lost 1 base, the J end lost 1 base, and 7 bases lay between the germline ends. CDR3 region: CASSLVLSQETQYF. CDR3 DNA: TGTGCCAGCAGCTTAGTTCTTTCCCAAGAGACCCAGTACTTC.

The V call is TRBV5-4, the J call TRBJ2-2, with D possibly TRBD1 on 7 matching bases. This CDR3 has 17 residues. Trimming cost V 6 bases and J 3 bases, with 21 bases left between them. CDR1 is SGHNT and CDR2 is YYREEE in the germline V gene (reference sequence). Written as DNA, the CDR3 is TGTGCCAGCACCCACGGAGGGGGCGTGGTGGACACCGGGGAGCTGTTTTTT. Protein sequence: CASTHGGGVVDTGELFF.

The chain employs TRBV19 and TRBJ2-1, with unresolved D. V was cut by 5 bases and J by 6 bases, with 17 bases left in between. This CDR3 contains 15 residues. The germline V gene encodes CDR1 LNHDA and CDR2 SQIVND (reference sequence). The CDR3 spells CASSSGLTQSNEQFF. In DNA, the CDR3 is TGTGCCAGTAGTTCTGGGCTCACTCAGTCCAATGAGCAGTTCTTC.

This clone appeared once. An end of the junction differs from the germline gene, which may be a read error. The chain carries TRBV10-3 and TRBJ2-7; 7 nucleotides match TRBD2. The germline CDR1 and CDR2 sequences are ENHRY and SYGVKD. The CDR3 is made up of 11 amino acids. CDR3 sequence (DNA): TGTGCCATCGGTGAGGGAGGGGAGCAGTACTTC. This codes for CAIGEGGEQYF.

The chain is built from TRBV10-1 and TRBJ2-1, with a weak D call TRBD2 (7 bases). In germline, CDR1 is WNHNN, CDR2 SYGVQD (reference sequence). Trimming cost V 9 bases and J 8 bases, with 20 bases left between them. CDR3 length: 14 amino acids. This CDR3 is CARHPGTSGDEQFF. The CDR3 DNA reads as TGCGCCAGGCACCCCGGGACAAGCGGGGATGAGCAGTTCTTC.

V and J are TRBV28 and TRBJ1-2; 7 bases map to TRBD1. Germline trimming cut 1 base from V and 2 bases from J; bases unmatched to any gene: 1. CDR1 is MDHEN, CDR2 SYDVKM, per germline. This CDR3 is 14 amino acids long. The CDR3 loop reads CASSLSTGNYGYTF. Written as DNA, the CDR3 is TGTGCCAGCAGTTTATCGACAGGGAACTATGGCTACACCTTC.

This clone was observed a handful of times. The chain is built from TRBV4-1 and TRBJ2-7; unclear D gene. This CDR3 has 14 amino acids. Trimming cost V 0 bases and J 4 bases, with 10 bases left between them. CDR1 is MGHRA and CDR2 is YSYEKL in the germline V gene. CDR3 protein: CASSQEPGPYEQYF. CDR3 coding DNA: TGCGCCAGCAGCCAAGAGCCAGGCCCGTACGAGCAGTACTTC.

The chain joins TRBV19 to TRBJ1-5; possible D gene TRBD1, 5 bases. The CDR3 has 17 residues. Trimming removed 2 bases at V and 7 bases at J, with 21 bases between. The germline gives CDR1 LNHDA, CDR2 SQIVND (reference sequence). The CDR3 nucleotides are TGTGCCAGTAGTATAATCGGGGGTCTCGGACCAGGACAGCCCCAGCATTTT. This codes for CASSIIGGLGPGQPQHF. The full variable domain, in which reference TRBV19 and TRBJ1-5 provide the parts outside the CDR3, is DGGITQSPKYLFRKEGQNVTLSCEQNLNHDAMYWYRQDPGQGLRLIYYSQIVNDFQKGDIAEGYSVSREKKESFPLTVTSAQKNPTAFYLCASSIIGGLGPGQPQHFGDGTRLSIL.

J is TRBJ2-2 and V is TRBV30; TRBD1 matches 9 bases. V lost 0 bases, J lost 4 bases, and 6 bases stayed unmatched. CDR1 and CDR2 from the germline V gene are GTSNPN and SVGIG (reference sequence). The CDR3 spans 16 residues. The CDR3 DNA reads TGTGCCTGGAGTGTAGGACAGGGGCTGGCCACCGGGGAGCTGTTTTTT. It encodes CAWSVGQGLATGELFF.

This chain joins TRBV15 and TRBJ2-1; 7 nucleotides align to TRBD2. The CDR3 contains 16 residues. J was trimmed by 5 bases and V by 1 base; bases with no gene match: 8. Germline CDR1 is LNHNV and CDR2 is YYDKDF (reference sequence). Here the CDR3 reads CATSRGRERGNNEQFF. CDR3 nucleotides: TGTGCCACCAGCAGAGGGCGGGAGCGGGGTAACAATGAGCAGTTCTTC.

This sequence joins TRBV18 and TRBJ2-7; possible D gene TRBD1, 6 bases. V was trimmed by 3 bases and J by 6 bases, leaving 15 bases between them. The CDR3 has 14 amino acids. Germline V gene lookup returns CDR1 KGHSH and CDR2 LQKENI. Written as DNA, the CDR3 is TGTGCCAGCTCACCCGGGACACAGTTGGGCGAGCAGTACTTC. Translating it yields CASSPGTQLGEQYF.

The gene calls are TRBV5-1 and TRBJ2-1; unclear D gene. V was pared by 3 bases and J by 8 bases, with 12 bases between. This CDR3 spans 13 amino acids. The V gene's germline CDR1 is SGHRS and CDR2 YFSETQ. This CDR3 reads CASSSEESHEQFF. The CDR3 DNA sequence: TGCGCCAGCAGCTCCGAGGAGTCGCATGAGCAGTTCTTC. Looking up the rest from reference TRBV5-1 and TRBJ2-1 gives the full variable domain: KAGVTQTPRYLIKTRGQQVTLSCSPISGHRSVSWYQQTPGQGLQFLFEYFSETQRNKGNFPGRFSGRQFSNSRSEMNVSTLELGDSALYLCASSSEESHEQFFGPGTRLTVL.

This chain joins TRBV12-3 or TRBV12-4 and TRBJ1-2; tentative D call: TRBD1 (5 bases). The V and J ends lost 6 bases and 8 bases respectively, with 13 bases between them. The CDR3 loop spans 12 amino acids. The CDR3 is CASRGQVWGYTF. The CDR3 DNA reads TGTGCCAGCAGGGGGCAGGTATGGGGCTACACCTTC.

The chain uses TRBV19 and TRBJ2-7; 7 bases fit TRBD1. CDR1 is LNHDA and CDR2 is SQIVND in the germline V gene (reference sequence). CDR3 length: 14 amino acids. Trimming took 8 bases from V and 2 from J; bases not matched to a gene: 9. CDR3: CASSIGQDPYEQYF. The CDR3 coding sequence is TGTGCCAGTTCTATAGGACAGGACCCCTACGAGCAGTACTTC.

This clone has at least ten counts. The genes are TRBV12-2 and TRBJ2-7; the table's D call of TRBD1 was not tested on the DNA. TRBV12-2 is classified as a pseudogene. This CDR3 spans 17 amino acids. DNA of the CDR3: TGTGCAAGTCGCTTATTGAGACTCGGGACAGGGTACTACGAGCAGTACTTC. Translating gives CASRLLRLGTGYYEQYF.

This chain joins TRBV19 and TRBJ1-6; 7 bases align to TRBD1. This CDR3 spans 14 amino acids. After removal of 2 bases from V and 13 bases from J, the junction contained 8 bases not matched to a gene. Germline lookup yields CDR1 LNHDA and CDR2 SQIVND (reference sequence). The CDR3 protein is CASSIYQTGTPLHF. The CDR3 bases are TGTGCCAGTAGTATATACCAGACAGGGACGCCCCTCCACTTT.

This sequence joins TRBV30 and TRBJ2-3; no clear D gene. V was shortened by 3 bases and J by 10 bases, with 11 bases between the two germline ends. The CDR3 spans 11 residues. Germline-derived CDR1 and CDR2 are GTSNPN and SVGIG (reference sequence). CDR3 in DNA: TGTGCCTGGAGCGTACAGTTTTCGCAGTATTTT. It is translated as CAWSVQFSQYF.

The V and J genes are TRBV4-1 and TRBJ1-1, with TRBD1 matching over 7 bases. Trimming took 2 bases from V and 4 from J; bases not matched to a gene: 10. This CDR3 is 16 amino acids long. CDR1 MGHRA and CDR2 YSYEKL come from the germline V gene. This chain's CDR3 is CASSQPKDRLSTEAFF. The CDR3 DNA is TGCGCCAGCAGCCAACCGAAGGACAGGTTATCCACTGAAGCTTTCTTT.

The V gene is TRBV27, the J gene TRBJ2-5; tentative D call: TRBD2 (5 bases). Trimming left V 7 bases short and J 7 bases short, with 10 bases between. The germline V gene encodes CDR1 MNHEY and CDR2 SMNVEV (reference sequence). The CDR3 is 11 residues long. The CDR3 DNA reads as TGTGCCAGCATGAGTGGAGGGACCCAGTACTTC. Translation gives CASMSGGTQYF.

The chain recombines TRBV4-1 with TRBJ1-4, with a possible D match to TRBD1 (6 bases). Per germline, CDR1 MGHRA and CDR2 YSYEKL. This CDR3 is 14 amino acids long. V was trimmed by 3 bases and J by 5 bases, leaving 10 bases between them. As DNA, the CDR3 is TGCGCCAGCAGCCAGGGGGCTGGGAATGAAAAACTGTTTTTT. Encoded protein: CASSQGAGNEKLFF.

This chain uses TRBV6-5 with TRBJ1-2; 9 bases agree with TRBD1. Germline CDR1 MNHEY, CDR2 SVGAGI. Unmatched junction bases numbered 0, after V lost 6 bases and J lost 4 bases. The CDR3 consists of 12 residues. CDR3: CASRTGGYGYTF. DNA of the CDR3: TGTGCCAGCAGGACAGGGGGCTATGGCTACACCTTC.

This clone occurred a few times. This chain links TRBV5-4 with TRBJ1-4; D perhaps matches TRBD1 (5 bases). CDR3 length: 15 residues. Between the trimmed V and J ends, which lost 4 bases and 6 bases, there was a span of 16 bases. CDR1 and CDR2 from the germline V gene are SGHNT and YYREEE (reference sequence). CDR3 sequence: CASSEQKGSYEKLFF. In DNA form, the CDR3 reads TGTGCCAGCAGCGAACAGAAGGGGTCATATGAAAAACTGTTTTTT.

The rearrangement joins TRBV12-5 to TRBJ2-7; the match to TRBD1 covers 9 bases. Germline V gives CDR1 LGHNT, CDR2 FRNRAP. The CDR3 covers 14 residues. V trimming: 3 bases; J trimming: 5 bases; junction bases outside the gene matches: 5. CDR3 DNA: TGTGCTAGTGGTTTCGGGACAGGGATTCACGAGCAGTACTTC. Translating gives CASGFGTGIHEQYF.

The CDR3 here is CASSSGDNEKLFF. In nucleotides, the CDR3 is TGTGCCAGCAGTTCCGGGGATAATGAAAAACTGTTTTTT. The chain combines TRBV28 with TRBJ1-4; D unclear. The ends were cut back, 4 bases at V and 4 bases at J, with 7 bases in the middle. The CDR3 consists of 13 residues. Germline-derived CDR1 and CDR2 are MDHEN and SYDVKM. Together with reference TRBV28 and TRBJ1-4, the CDR3 gives the full variable domain: DVKVTQSSRYLVKRTGEKVFLECVQDMDHENMFWYRQDPGLGLRLIYFSYDVKMKEKGDIPEGYSVSREKKERFSLILESASTNQTSMYLCASSSGDNEKLFFGSGTQLSVL.

This clone was counted only a few times. CDR3 protein: CASRNPADRVGYGYTF. The CDR3 region has the DNA TGCGCCAGCAGGAACCCGGCAGACAGGGTGGGTTATGGCTACACCTTC. The chain uses TRBV10-1 and TRBJ1-2; 7 bases are a match to TRBD1. Germline assignment: CDR1 WNHNN and CDR2 SYGVQD (reference sequence). This CDR3 is built from 16 residues. The V and J ends lost 6 bases and 5 bases, in that order; junction bases with no gene match: 15.

The rearrangement joins TRBV9 to TRBJ1-2; the D gene is possibly TRBD1 (6 bases). Germline V CDR1 and CDR2: SGDLS, YYNGEE. The CDR3 sequence is 14 residues long. The V end lost 3 bases, the J end lost 3 bases, and 12 bases lay between the germline ends. CDR3 sequence (DNA): TGTGCCAGCAGCGCGAATACAGGGTACTATGGCTACACCTTC. Its protein product is CASSANTGYYGYTF.

The genes are TRBV7-2 and TRBJ2-2; TRBD1 agrees at 9 bases. The CDR3 covers 15 residues. Losses at the gene ends were 5 bases for V and 4 bases for J; bases not matched to a gene: 5. CDR1 SGHTA and CDR2 FQGNSA come from the germline V gene. The CDR3 loop is CASSRDRDSTGELFF. CDR3 bases: TGTGCCAGCAGCCGGGACAGGGATAGCACCGGGGAGCTGTTTTTT.

For this clone: The same CDR3 is also encoded by other DNA sequences in this sample. The chain's CDR3 is CASSPLASSYNEQFF. The CDR3 DNA follows: TGTGCCAGCAGCCCCTTAGCGTCCTCCTACAATGAGCAGTTCTTC. This chain links TRBV7-3 with TRBJ2-1; a weak D match, TRBD2 (5 bases). The CDR3 totals 15 residues. Germline CDR1 reads SGHTA; CDR2 reads FQGTGA. Trimming took off 5 bases at V and 0 bases at J, with 11 bases between the two ends.

The J gene is TRBJ1-2, the V gene TRBV5-6; possible D gene TRBD1, 5 bases. Trimming shortened V by 1 base and J by 7 bases, and 17 bases separated the two germline ends. Germline V gene lookup returns CDR1 SGHDT and CDR2 YYEEEE. The CDR3 is 15 amino acids. The CDR3 region has the DNA TGTGCCAGCAGCTTGTATCCAGCGGGGGGGAGTGGCTACACCTTC. Translating gives CASSLYPAGGSGYTF.